This is a list of T cell receptor beta chains from one sample in a study of blood T cell repertoires in COVID-19. Produced via immunoSEQ multiplex PCR; TCRdb's table is partial and in-frame only. The table lists tens of thousands of clones, over 65% of them singletons, with about a sixth in the top ten. Input material: peripheral blood. Receptors originate from a man between 65 and 85 years old with acute or convalescent COVID-19. Both conserved end residues are part of each CDR3. The D gene is left open where the match is weak. Clone size is given for some rows only: seen once, a few or many times, or a class if the clone is expanded.

>TRBV5-6|TRBJ1-2|NA|TRBD1
CASSISTGKYGYTF
TGTGCCAGCAGCATTTCGACAGGGAAATATGGCTACACCTTC
>TRBV7-8|TRBJ2-2|few|TRBD1
CASSLEGTGTGELFF
TGTGCCAGCAGCTTAGAGGGGACAGGAACCGGGGAGCTGTTTTTT
>TRBV4-1|TRBJ2-2|NA|TRBD1
CASSQGRDRGRANTGELFF
TGCGCCAGCAGCCAAGGTAGGGACAGGGGACGCGCGAACACCGGGGAGCTGTTTTTT
>TRBV7-6|TRBJ2-7|NA|NA
CASSPRLAMIYEQYF
TGTGCCAGCAGCCCTCGTCTAGCGATGATCTACGAGCAGTACTTC
>TRBV6-1|TRBJ1-2|NA|NA
CASSEAVGASYTF
TGTGCCAGCAGTGAAGCGGTAGGGGCTAGCTACACCTTC
>TRBV7-6|TRBJ1-6|NA|NA
CASSKQGTSYNSPLHF
TGTGCCAGCAGCAAGCAGGGTACCTCCTATAATTCACCCCTCCACTTT
>TRBV7-8|TRBJ2-1|NA|TRBD1
CASSQNLQGAHNEQFF
TGTGCCAGCAGCCAGAACCTACAGGGGGCGCACAATGAGCAGTTCTTC
>TRBV5-1|TRBJ2-2|NA|NA
CASSLQDRNTGELFF
TGCGCCAGCAGCCTACAGGACAGGAACACCGGGGAGCTGTTTTTT
>TRBV5-1|TRBJ2-1|NA|TRBD2
CASSFTGTTTYNEQFF
TGCGCCAGCAGCTTCACCGGGACTACAACTTACAATGAGCAGTTCTTC
>TRBV7-2|TRBJ1-5|NA|NA
CASSYRHTGSGQPQHF
TGTGCCAGCAGCTACAGGCATACAGGGTCGGGCCAGCCCCAGCATTTT
>TRBV6-5|TRBJ1-2|NA|NA
CASSLQDGSNYGYTF
TGTGCCAGCAGTTTACAGGACGGATCTAACTATGGCTACACCTTC
>TRBV4-1|TRBJ2-7|NA|TRBD2
CASSQDSRTSGRYEQYF
TGCGCCAGCAGCCAAGACAGCAGGACTAGCGGGAGGTACGAGCAGTACTTC
>TRBV12-3/TRBV12-4|TRBJ1-2|NA|NA
CASSAYEAGGYTF
TGTGCCAGCAGTGCTTATGAGGCCGGTGGCTACACCTTC
>TRBV27|TRBJ1-2|NA|NA
CASSSPSGTKLTNGYTF
TGTGCCAGCAGTTCTCCCAGTGGGACAAAACTTACAAATGGCTACACCTTC
>TRBV5-1|TRBJ1-5|few|TRBD1
CPVPSQGDQPQHF
TGTCCGGTTCCCTCCCAGGGGGATCAGCCCCAGCATTTT
>TRBV2|TRBJ2-5|once|NA
CASMRQVAQETQYF
TGTGCCAGCATGCGCCAGGTCGCGCAAGAGACCCAGTACTTC
>TRBV14|TRBJ2-7|NA|NA
CASSQDPSASSYEQYF
TGTGCCAGCAGCCAAGATCCCAGCGCTAGCTCCTACGAGCAGTACTTC